This entry concerns a single T cell receptor (beta chain). Antigen specificity is unknown. This entry is derived from a study of shared clonotypes between healthy human individuals. Study context: Donors consisted of a couple of women and a few men between 18 and 49. Study observations and caveats: Generally, naive subsets (rather than memory subsets) showed larger estimated richness.

Some clones are missing from TCRdb's copy, which holds only in-frame ones; the method was immunoSEQ multiplex PCR. The repertoire holds around 1 million clones, with roughly 72% as singletons. Germline assignment: CDR1 SGHTA and CDR2 FQGNSA. V was clipped by 3 bases and J by 3 bases, with 9 bases between them. The CDR3 runs 13 residues. The clonotype originates from a man between 18 and 35 years old in good health. Sequencing was done on a sample of memory CD4+ T cells sorted from blood. Subset indicated: CD45RA-negative fraction. The chain combines TRBV7-2 with TRBJ2-7; D is ambiguous. The CDR3 bases are TGTGCCAGCAGCTTCGAGCGTTACTACGAGCAGTACTTC. Its protein product is CASSFERYYEQYF.